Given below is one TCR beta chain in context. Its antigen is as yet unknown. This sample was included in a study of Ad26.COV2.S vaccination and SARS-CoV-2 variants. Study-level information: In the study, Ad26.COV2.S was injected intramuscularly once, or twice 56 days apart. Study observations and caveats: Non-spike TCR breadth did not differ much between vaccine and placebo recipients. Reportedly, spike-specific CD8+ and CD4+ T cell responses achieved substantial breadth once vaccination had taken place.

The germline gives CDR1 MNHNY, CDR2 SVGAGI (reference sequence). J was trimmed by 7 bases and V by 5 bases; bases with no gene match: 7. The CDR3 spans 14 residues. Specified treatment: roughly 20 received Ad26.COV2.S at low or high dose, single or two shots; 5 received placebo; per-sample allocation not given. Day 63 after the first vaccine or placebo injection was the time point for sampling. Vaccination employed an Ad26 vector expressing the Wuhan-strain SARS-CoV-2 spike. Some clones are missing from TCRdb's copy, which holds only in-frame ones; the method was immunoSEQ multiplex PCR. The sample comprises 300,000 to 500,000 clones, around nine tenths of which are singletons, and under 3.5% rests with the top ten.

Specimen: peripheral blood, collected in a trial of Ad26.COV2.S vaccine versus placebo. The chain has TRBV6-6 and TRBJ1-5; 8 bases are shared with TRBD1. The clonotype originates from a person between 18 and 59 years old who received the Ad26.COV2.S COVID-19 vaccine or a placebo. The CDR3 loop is CASSTARGPQPQHF. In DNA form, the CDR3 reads TGTGCCAGCAGTACCGCCAGGGGGCCCCAGCCCCAGCATTTT.